This T cell receptor beta chain came from a study of shared clonotypes between healthy human individuals. Profiling relied on immunoSEQ multiplex PCR, and the TCRdb table lists in-frame clones only, not all of them. Of roughly 1.4 million clones listed, approximately 98.5% are singletons. Germline V gene lookup returns CDR1 SGHKS and CDR2 YYEKEE (reference sequence). The CDR3 runs to 14 residues. Trimming shortened V by 4 bases and J by 7 bases, and 15 bases separated the two germline ends. Study-wide findings and caveats: Apart from blood, nothing was sampled; tissue repertoires likely differ. Approximately 4.5% was the fraction of naive CD4 clonotypes found shared across four donors.

About this clone itself: Its target is not known.

Healthy adults negative for HIV, lacking recent acute infections or vaccinations, served as donors. Caucasian adults residing in Nashville, Tennessee made up all the donors. The V gene is TRBV5-5, the J gene TRBJ1-5; a weak D match, TRBD1 (5 bases). The clonotype comes from a man aged 25 to 45 in good health. Sequenced: naive CD4+ T cells sorted from blood. Documented subset: CD45RA+ positively selected. CDR3 DNA: TGTGCCAGCAGCGGGGACGTGGGGGTCCAGCCCCAGCATTTT. It specifies CASSGDVGVQPQHF.